This T cell receptor (beta chain) came from a study of CD8+ T cells in alopecia areata. Concerning this clone itself: Its cognate antigen is unknown.

The study's findings and limits: Both scalp clonality and the expanded CD8+ clones among the top 100 showed a significant decrease with tofacitinib.

The treatment: oral pan-JAK inhibitor, 5-10 mg twice daily. TCR sequencing used cDNA made by reverse transcription of extracted RNA. The data were produced by immunoSEQ multiplex PCR, yet TCRdb's version contains in-frame clones alone and is incomplete. The table records approximately 180,000 clones, about 55% of them present only once. The sequencing used CD8+ T cells sorted from blood, collected at week 24, from a patient treated with tofacitinib. The receptor was isolated from a human donor with alopecia areata.

Here the CDR3 DNA reads TGCGCCAGCAGCCAAGATCGCGGAGAGGGAGTCGACGAGCAGTACTTC. This encodes CASSQDRGEGVDEQYF. The chain recombines TRBV4-3 with TRBJ2-7, with D tentatively TRBD2 (5 bases). The CDR3 is made up of 16 amino acids. Germline CDR1 is LGHNA and CDR2 is YSLEER. Trimming took 0 bases from V and 5 from J, leaving 17 bases between them.